The 22 T cell receptor beta chains reported below all come from one sample, sequenced in a study of blood T cell repertoires in COVID-19. Produced via immunoSEQ multiplex PCR; TCRdb's table is partial and in-frame only. The sample contains 150,000 to 200,000 clones, over 60% of which appear only once. The material sequenced was peripheral blood. The receptors were gathered from a man aged 60 to 75 with acute or convalescent COVID-19.

The gene calls are TRBV5-1 and TRBJ1-2; TRBD1 is a possible D gene (5 bases). V was shortened by 5 bases and J by 0 bases, with 11 bases between the two germline ends. CDR1 is SGHRS, CDR2 YFSETQ, per germline. The length of the CDR3 is 14 residues. The CDR3 sequence is CASRNDSSNYGYTF. CDR3 nucleotides: TGCGCCAGCAGAAATGACAGTTCTAACTATGGCTACACCTTC.

This sequence joins TRBV30 and TRBJ1-1; 11 bases agree with TRBD1. The CDR3 spans 16 residues. The V and J ends lost 3 bases and 0 bases, in that order; junction bases with no gene match: 6. In germline, CDR1 is GTSNPN, CDR2 SVGIG (reference sequence). CDR3 DNA: TGTGCCTGGAGGGGACAGGGGGAATCCTTGAACACTGAAGCTTTCTTT. Its protein is CAWRGQGESLNTEAFF. Together with reference TRBV30 and TRBJ1-1, the CDR3 gives the full variable domain: SQTIHQWPATLVQPVGSPLSLECTVEGTSNPNLYWYRQAAGRGLQLLFYSVGIGQISSEVPQNLSASRPQDRQFILSSKKLLLSDSGFYLCAWRGQGESLNTEAFFGQGTRLTVV.

The CDR3 loop reads CASSRTREPLHF. The CDR3 region has the DNA TGTGCCAGCAGCCGGACAAGGGAACCCCTCCACTTT. J is TRBJ1-6 and V is TRBV7-9; a possible D gene is TRBD1 (5 bases). This CDR3 comprises 12 residues. V shed 5 bases and J shed 12 bases, with 11 bases lying between them. Germline assignment: CDR1 SEHNR and CDR2 FQNEAQ (reference sequence). The variable domain in full, with the rest retrieved from reference TRBV7-9 and TRBJ1-6, is DTGVSQNPRHKITKRGQNVTFRCDPISEHNRLYWYRQTLGQGPEFLTYFQNEAQLEKSRLLSDRFSAERPKGSFSTLEIQRTEQGDSAMYLCASSRTREPLHFGNGTRLTVT.

The rearrangement joins TRBV12-3 or TRBV12-4 to TRBJ2-7; 7 bases fit TRBD1. The V gene end was trimmed by 6 bases and the J gene end by 0 bases; junction bases not matched to a gene: 2. The CDR3 consists of 13 residues. The CDR3 spells CASRGQSSYEQYF. Written as DNA, the CDR3 is TGTGCCAGCAGGGGACAGTCCTCCTACGAGCAGTACTTC.

The chain uses TRBV12-5 and TRBJ1-1; no clear D gene. Trimming cost V 2 bases and J 1 base, with 5 bases left between them. The germline V gene has CDR1 LGHNT and CDR2 FRNRAP. This CDR3 is 13 amino acids long. DNA for the CDR3: TGTGCTAGTGGTTTGCCCGGGAACACTGAAGCTTTCTTT. Translation: CASGLPGNTEAFF.

The chain combines TRBV2 with TRBJ1-2, with 7 bases lining up with TRBD1. CDR1 is SNHLY, CDR2 FYNNEI, per germline. V gave up 7 bases and J gave up 6 bases; unmatched junction bases: 8. CDR3 length: 13 residues. The DNA for the CDR3 is TGTGCCAGCACCGTGGACAGGAGGAATGGCTACACCTTC. Translated, it gives CASTVDRRNGYTF.

This chain uses TRBV30 with TRBJ1-6; a possible D gene is TRBD1 (5 bases). The V end was cut by 6 bases, the J end by 8 bases, with 23 bases between. The germline CDR1 and CDR2 sequences are GTSNPN and SVGIG (reference sequence). The CDR3 length is 16 residues. The CDR3 DNA sequence: TGTGCCTGTCCCCGGGGAGGGGTTTATGCGGATTCACCCCTCCACTTT. It encodes CACPRGGVYADSPLHF.

The V call is TRBV24-1, the J call TRBJ1-2, with a tentative D call TRBD1 (6 bases). Trimming pared 0 bases from V and 2 bases from J, leaving 6 bases between. CDR1 and CDR2 from the germline V gene are KGHDR and SFDVKD. The CDR3 contains 14 residues. CDR3 sequence (DNA): TGTGCCACCAGTGATTTGACAGGGAACTATGGCTACACCTTC. This gives the protein CATSDLTGNYGYTF.

To note about this clone: Different DNA sequences within this sample yield the same CDR3. This chain's CDR3 is CASGLGQGETQYF. The CDR3 DNA sequence: TGTGCTAGTGGTTTGGGGCAGGGGGAGACCCAGTACTTC. The chain uses TRBV12-5 and TRBJ2-5, with D perhaps matching TRBD1 (6 bases). The germline V and J ends were trimmed by 1 base and 5 bases, with 8 bases remaining between them. The CDR3 covers 13 residues. CDR1 is LGHNT, CDR2 FRNRAP, per germline.

This clone has only a few counts. The CDR3 nucleotides read TGTGCCAGCAGTGACCAGGGGGGCGGTCAGCCCCAGCATTTT. Translated: CASSDQGGGQPQHF. The rearrangement uses TRBV25-1 and TRBJ1-5; 7 bases are a match to TRBD1. J was trimmed by 6 bases and V by 3 bases; bases with no gene match: 5. Germline CDR1 reads MGHDK; CDR2 reads SYGVNS. The length of the CDR3 is 14 residues.

The V call is TRBV18, the J call TRBJ1-1; 8 positions match TRBD1. The CDR3 is made up of 17 amino acids. The V segment lost 2 bases and the J segment 3 bases; nucleotides outside the gene matches: 11. The germline V gene encodes CDR1 KGHSH and CDR2 LQKENI. CDR3 bases: TGTGCCAGCTCACCATTCGTTCTTCAGGGGGCGCACACTGAAGCTTTCTTT. Its protein is CASSPFVLQGAHTEAFF.

The rearrangement links TRBV3-1 (or the pseudogene TRBV3-2) to TRBJ2-3, with D unresolved. This CDR3 has 12 amino acids. Germline values: CDR1 LGHDT, CDR2 YNNKEL (reference sequence). With 2 bases removed from V and 5 bases from J, the gap between germline ends came to 5 bases. DNA for the CDR3: TGTGCCAGCAGCCAAAACAAAGATACGCAGTATTTT. This encodes CASSQNKDTQYF.

The gene calls are TRBV3-1 (or the pseudogene TRBV3-2) and TRBJ2-1; possible D gene TRBD1, 6 bases. There are 13 residues in the CDR3. In germline, CDR1 is LGHDT, CDR2 YNNKEL (reference sequence). V was cut by 4 bases and J by 7 bases, with 11 bases left in between. In DNA, the CDR3 is TGTGCCAGCAGCCGCCAGGGGAATAATGAGCAGTTCTTC. It encodes CASSRQGNNEQFF.

This chain links TRBV27 with TRBJ2-1, with 7 bases aligning to TRBD2. Germline values: CDR1 MNHEY, CDR2 SMNVEV (reference sequence). Trimming took 5 bases from V and 8 from J; bases not matched to a gene: 9. The CDR3 is 14 residues long. The chain's CDR3 is CASSPLAALDEQFF. CDR3 nucleotide sequence: TGTGCCAGCAGTCCGCTAGCGGCGTTGGATGAGCAGTTCTTC.

CDR3 sequence reads: CASSPQGPRNQPQHF. The DNA of the CDR3 is TGTGCCAGCAGCCCACAGGGGCCCCGCAATCAGCCCCAGCATTTT. This rearrangement joins TRBV5-5 to TRBJ1-5; 7 bases fit TRBD1. V gave up 4 bases and J gave up 2 bases; unmatched junction bases: 6. The CDR3 is made up of 15 amino acids. CDR1 and CDR2 from the germline V gene are SGHKS and YYEKEE (reference sequence).

This chain links TRBV2 with TRBJ2-1; 7 bases align to TRBD1. The V and J ends lost 9 bases and 3 bases, in that order; junction bases with no gene match: 5. The CDR3 covers 13 residues. Germline values: CDR1 SNHLY, CDR2 FYNNEI. CDR3 bases: TGTGCCAGTCGTCCAGGGGGCTACAATGAGCAGTTCTTC. Amino acid sequence: CASRPGGYNEQFF.

This chain connects TRBV2 to TRBJ1-1; tentatively, D is TRBD1 (5 bases). The CDR3 extends over 15 amino acids. V was clipped by 8 bases and J by 1 base, with 17 bases between them. The germline CDR1 and CDR2 sequences are SNHLY and FYNNEI. CDR3 nucleotides: TGTGCCAGCCGTTTGGAGGGACGTTGGAACACTGAAGCTTTCTTT. Its protein product is CASRLEGRWNTEAFF.

The chain combines TRBV30 with TRBJ2-1; TRBD1 aligns across 8 bases. This CDR3 has 15 amino acids. V trimming: 0 bases; J trimming: 4 bases; junction bases outside the gene matches: 5. CDR1 is GTSNPN, CDR2 SVGIG, per germline (reference sequence). The CDR3 DNA reads as TGTGCCTGGAGTGTACGTGACAGGGGTTACAATGAGCAGTTCTTC. Its translation is CAWSVRDRGYNEQFF.

The chain carries TRBV3-1 (or the pseudogene TRBV3-2) and TRBJ1-4; the D gene is possibly TRBD1 (6 bases). This CDR3 is 16 amino acids long. CDR1 is LGHDT and CDR2 is YNNKEL in the germline V gene (reference sequence). Trimming took off 1 base at V and 4 bases at J, with 13 bases between the two ends. CDR3 in DNA: TGTGCCAGCAGCCAAGTGGAGGACAGACGTAATGAAAAACTGTTTTTT. It is translated as CASSQVEDRRNEKLFF.

V and J are TRBV11-2 and TRBJ2-3, with TRBD1 matching 12 bases. The length of the CDR3 is 17 residues. The V gene end was trimmed by 3 bases and the J gene end by 3 bases; junction bases not matched to a gene: 7. Germline-derived CDR1 and CDR2 are SGHAT and FQNNGV. This chain's CDR3 is CASSFMGTGGRTDTQYF. The CDR3 DNA is TGTGCCAGCAGCTTTATGGGGACAGGGGGCAGAACAGATACGCAGTATTTT.

The chain uses TRBV3-1 (or the pseudogene TRBV3-2) and TRBJ2-3; D uncertain. The CDR3 totals 14 residues. Trimming shortened V by 0 bases and J by 6 bases, and 10 bases separated the two germline ends. The V gene's germline CDR1 is LGHDT and CDR2 YNNKEL (reference sequence). The DNA for the CDR3 is TGTGCCAGCAGCCAAGACGTAACCGGGGATACGCAGTATTTT. This translates into CASSQDVTGDTQYF.

This chain links TRBV2 with TRBJ1-5; D may be TRBD1 (5 bases). The CDR3 runs 15 residues. Trimming took 5 bases from V and 6 from J, leaving 17 bases between them. CDR1 and CDR2 from the germline V gene are SNHLY and FYNNEI. The CDR3: CASSPGSGGVQPQHF. In DNA form, the CDR3 reads TGTGCCAGCAGTCCGGGCTCCGGAGGGGTTCAGCCCCAGCATTTT.